These 9 T cell receptor beta chains originate from one sample sequenced in a study of cytomegalovirus exposure and HLA in healthy donors. The PCR contained 60 Vbeta and 13 Jbeta primers. The method was immunoSEQ multiplex PCR; TCRdb's version includes in-frame clones alone and lacks a portion of them. The top ten hold 11% of the sample, which has 150,000 to 200,000 clones, roughly 77% seen once. Sequencing was carried out using PBMCs. Receptor source: a young man in good health and CMV-seropositive.

The gene calls are TRBV15 and TRBJ1-5, with 7 nucleotides matching TRBD1. The germline gives CDR1 LNHNV, CDR2 YYDKDF (reference sequence). The CDR3 is 16 residues long. Unmatched junction bases numbered 5, after V lost 0 bases and J lost 3 bases. The CDR3 reads CATSRDSGQVNQPQHF. The CDR3, as DNA: TGTGCCACCAGCAGAGATAGTGGACAGGTCAATCAGCCCCAGCATTTT.

The chain couples TRBV18 to TRBJ2-2; the D is unclear. Germline CDR1 reads KGHSH; CDR2 reads LQKENI. This CDR3 spans 13 amino acids. V was shortened by 0 bases and J by 4 bases, with 3 bases between the two germline ends. The chain's CDR3 is CASSPPSTGELFF. The CDR3 nucleotides are TGTGCCAGCTCACCACCTAGCACCGGGGAGCTGTTTTTT.

The CDR3 loop is CASSQVPGLFINEQFF. The CDR3 coding sequence is TGTGCCAGCAGCCAAGTTCCGGGACTCTTTATCAATGAGCAGTTCTTC. The rearrangement links TRBV14 to TRBJ2-1; D may be TRBD2 (6 bases). Germline V lookup: CDR1 SGHDN, CDR2 FVKESK. The V gene lost 1 base and the J gene lost 6 bases, with 16 bases spanning the gap. This CDR3 is 16 amino acids long.

The rearrangement joins TRBV10-1 to TRBJ2-7; maybe TRBD1 (5 bases). Looked up from germline, CDR1 is WNHNN and CDR2 is SYGVQD (reference sequence). V was trimmed by 0 bases and J by 5 bases, leaving 11 bases between them. The CDR3 covers 14 residues. In DNA form, the CDR3 reads TGCGCCAGCAGTGAGTCGGGGCGCCTTAACGAGCAGTACTTC. It encodes CASSESGRLNEQYF.

This chain links TRBV18 with TRBJ2-5, with D perhaps matching TRBD2 (6 bases). CDR3 size: 17 residues. Trimming took 4 bases from V and 1 from J, leaving 19 bases between them. Germline assignment: CDR1 KGHSH and CDR2 LQKENI. The CDR3 DNA follows: TGTGCCAGCTCACTGTCCATTCCGGGAGCAAGCCAAGAGACCCAGTACTTC. Translating it yields CASSLSIPGASQETQYF.

The rearrangement links TRBV4-1 to TRBJ2-1, with 8 bases fitting TRBD1. CDR3 length: 16 residues. V gave up 1 base and J gave up 4 bases; unmatched junction bases: 6. The germline V gene encodes CDR1 MGHRA and CDR2 YSYEKL. The DNA of the CDR3 is TGCGCCAGCAGCCAAGGTGGCGGGACAGGTTACAATGAGCAGTTCTTC. It codes for CASSQGGGTGYNEQFF.

The genes are TRBV5-4 and TRBJ2-2; D remains ambiguous. Germline CDR1 SGHNT, CDR2 YYREEE (reference sequence). V was clipped by 0 bases and J by 0 bases, with 12 bases between them. The CDR3 length is 17 residues. The CDR3 spells CASSLVYDNPNTGELFF. The CDR3 nucleotides are TGTGCCAGCAGCTTGGTTTACGACAACCCGAACACCGGGGAGCTGTTTTTT.

This clone is a singleton in its sample. V is TRBV2 and J is TRBJ2-3; 9 positions match TRBD2. The CDR3 consists of 18 residues. V lost 3 bases to trimming and J lost 0 bases; unmatched junction nucleotides: 10. Germline assignment: CDR1 SNHLY and CDR2 FYNNEI. In DNA form, the CDR3 reads TGTGCCAGCAGTGACCTCGGACTAGCGCCTCAGAGCACAGATACGCAGTATTTT. Translated, it gives CASSDLGLAPQSTDTQYF.

This clone was seen more than once but under ten times. The V gene is TRBV28, the J gene TRBJ2-7; D possibly corresponds to TRBD1 (6 bases). V was shortened by 10 bases and J by 7 bases, with 17 bases between the two germline ends. The CDR3 extends over 12 amino acids. Germline V gene sequence: CDR1 MDHEN, CDR2 SYDVKM. DNA of the CDR3: TGTGCCACACATTACAGGGTTGGGGAGCAGTACTTC. Translating it yields CATHYRVGEQYF.